This TCR beta chain was recovered during a study of blood T cell repertoires in COVID-19. At the level of the study: The cDNA or gDNA used as material had been derived from T cells, B-cell-depleted T cells, or PBMCs.

Profiling relied on immunoSEQ multiplex PCR, and the TCRdb table lists in-frame clones only, not all of them. The table shows more than 250,000 clones, with about 92% occurring only once. The CDR3 spans 13 residues. The V gene's germline CDR1 is SQVTM and CDR2 ANQGSEA. The junction had 6 bases not matched to a gene; V was cut back by 7 bases and J by 0 bases. Specimen: PBMCs or T cells enriched from blood (not recorded which). The receptor's source is a woman under 40 who had recovered from COVID-19. The chain is built from TRBV29-1 and TRBJ2-7; 7 bases agree with TRBD1. The CDR3, as DNA: TGCAGCGCCGGGACAGATCCCTCCTACGAGCAGTACTTC. It specifies CSAGTDPSYEQYF.